The rows below give T cell receptor beta chains drawn from one sample of a study of blood T cell repertoires in COVID-19. Clones were sequenced by immunoSEQ multiplex PCR, and TCRdb holds only the in-frame ones, with some missing. The sample holds some 160,000 clones, around four fifths seen once. Sequenced sample: PBMCs or T cells enriched from blood (not recorded which). These receptors came from a woman aged 40-49 years who had recovered from COVID-19. Each CDR3 is given with its conserved first and last residue. Fields, in order: D gene, V gene, J gene, clone size, CDR3 protein, CDR3 DNA. A D gene is named only where the DNA matches it firmly. Clone size is shown for a subset of rows, as once, few, many or a class of expanded clone.

D: TRBD2
V: TRBV27
J: TRBJ2-2
size: .
CDR3: CASSSLFSGSPDTGELFF
DNA: TGTGCCAGCAGCTCCTTATTTAGCGGGAGTCCCGACACCGGGGAGCTGTTTTTT

D: .
V: TRBV9
J: TRBJ2-7
size: .
CDR3: CASSVGAGTEQYF
DNA: TGTGCCAGCAGCGTAGGGGCGGGAACCGAGCAGTACTTC

D: TRBD1
V: TRBV19
J: TRBJ1-2
size: .
CDR3: CASTSRGDYGYTF
DNA: TGTGCCAGTACCTCCAGGGGGGACTATGGCTACACCTTC

D: .
V: TRBV11-3
J: TRBJ2-2
size: once
CDR3: CASSLSTGHTGELFF
DNA: TGTGCCAGCAGCCTATCGACAGGACACACCGGGGAGCTGTTTTTT

D: TRBD2
V: TRBV25-1
J: TRBJ2-1
size: .
CDR3: CASSDERGSWNEQFF
DNA: TGTGCCAGCAGTGATGAGCGCGGGAGCTGGAATGAGCAGTTCTTC

D: .
V: TRBV3-1/TRBV3-2
J: TRBJ1-1
size: .
CDR3: CASSHGLMNTEAFF
DNA: TGTGCCAGCAGCCATGGCCTGATGAACACTGAAGCTTTCTTT

D: .
V: TRBV30
J: TRBJ1-2
size: .
CDR3: CAWRSLANYGYTF
DNA: TGTGCCTGGCGATCCTTAGCTAACTATGGCTACACCTTC

D: TRBD2
V: TRBV3-1/TRBV3-2
J: TRBJ2-1
size: once
CDR3: CASSQGTSGRWNEQFF
DNA: TGTGCCAGCAGCCAAGGGACTAGCGGGAGGTGGAATGAGCAGTTCTTC

D: .
V: TRBV30
J: TRBJ2-3
size: .
CDR3: CAWSGEFTDTQYF
DNA: TGTGCCTGGAGTGGGGAGTTCACAGATACGCAGTATTTT

D: .
V: TRBV30
J: TRBJ1-2
size: .
CDR3: CAGGSPGYGYTF
DNA: TGTGCCGGGGGGAGTCCCGGCTATGGCTACACCTTC

D: TRBD1
V: TRBV5-4
J: TRBJ2-6
size: .
CDR3: CASTGQGARGANVLTF
DNA: TGTGCCAGCACCGGACAGGGGGCGAGAGGGGCCAACGTCCTGACTTTC

D: TRBD1
V: TRBV7-2
J: TRBJ2-1
size: .
CDR3: CASSPRGPTGNEQFF
DNA: TGTGCCAGCAGCCCCAGGGGGCCTACGGGGAATGAGCAGTTCTTC

D: TRBD1
V: TRBV18
J: TRBJ2-7
size: once
CDR3: CASSPAIRTGLEQYF
DNA: TGTGCCAGCTCACCAGCGATCAGGACAGGGTTGGAGCAGTACTTC

D: TRBD2
V: TRBV11-2
J: TRBJ2-5
size: .
CDR3: CASRISGAYQETQYF
DNA: TGTGCCAGCAGAATTAGCGGGGCGTACCAAGAGACCCAGTACTTC

D: .
V: TRBV9
J: TRBJ1-5
size: once
CDR3: CASSPPGHHQPQHF
DNA: TGTGCCAGCAGCCCCCCCGGTCACCATCAGCCCCAGCATTTT

D: .
V: TRBV27
J: TRBJ1-5
size: .
CDR3: CASSIGHQGRGTGSNQPQHF
DNA: TGTGCCAGCAGTATAGGGCACCAGGGGAGGGGTACAGGTAGCAATCAGCCCCAGCATTTT

D: TRBD2
V: TRBV7-6
J: TRBJ2-7
size: .
CDR3: CASSLSSGSYEQYF
DNA: TGTGCCAGCAGCTTAAGTAGCGGGAGCTACGAGCAGTACTTC

D: TRBD1
V: TRBV5-1
J: TRBJ2-3
size: .
CDR3: CASSSQGYATDTQYF
DNA: TGCGCCAGCAGCTCACAGGGGTATGCCACAGATACGCAGTATTTT

D: TRBD2
V: TRBV3-1/TRBV3-2
J: TRBJ2-7
size: .
CDR3: CASSHGTSGSYEQYF
DNA: TGTGCCAGCAGCCACGGGACTAGCGGGTCCTACGAGCAGTACTTC

D: TRBD2
V: TRBV9
J: TRBJ2-5
size: .
CDR3: CASSSAAGAKETQYF
DNA: TGTGCCAGCAGCTCCGCAGCGGGGGCCAAAGAGACCCAGTACTTC

D: .
V: TRBV7-9
J: TRBJ2-5
size: .
CDR3: CASTSPALQETQYF
DNA: TGTGCCAGCACCTCGCCCGCCCTACAAGAGACCCAGTACTTC

D: .
V: TRBV27
J: TRBJ1-2
size: .
CDR3: CASSLSDRSANGYTF
DNA: TGTGCCAGCAGCCTATCCGACAGGAGCGCTAATGGCTACACCTTC

D: TRBD2
V: TRBV12-3/TRBV12-4
J: TRBJ2-2
size: few
CDR3: CASSQTSVGELFF
DNA: TGTGCCAGCAGTCAGACTAGCGTCGGGGAGCTGTTTTTT

D: TRBD2
V: TRBV7-2
J: TRBJ2-7
size: .
CDR3: CASSTSGGSYEQYF
DNA: TGTGCCAGCAGCACTAGCGGGGGGTCCTACGAGCAGTACTTC

D: .
V: TRBV12-3/TRBV12-4
J: TRBJ1-2
size: .
CDR3: CASSLSQGLRYTF
DNA: TGTGCCAGCAGTTTATCGCAGGGGTTGCGCTACACCTTC

D: .
V: TRBV18
J: TRBJ2-1
size: .
CDR3: CASSRLISEGIGGNEQFF
DNA: TGTGCCAGCTCACGGCTTATTTCGGAGGGGATCGGCGGGAATGAGCAGTTCTTC

D: TRBD2
V: TRBV20-1
J: TRBJ2-3
size: .
CDR3: CSASSGTTDTQYF
DNA: TGCAGTGCTAGTAGCGGGACCACAGATACGCAGTATTTT

D: TRBD1
V: TRBV7-2
J: TRBJ1-2
size: few
CDR3: CASSPRGTGYGYTF
DNA: TGTGCCAGCAGCCCGCGGGGGACAGGCTATGGCTACACCTTC

D: .
V: TRBV7-9
J: TRBJ1-1
size: once
CDR3: CASSLVRRSGIWRNTEAFF
DNA: TGTGCCAGCAGCTTGGTGAGAAGGAGTGGTATTTGGAGGAACACTGAAGCTTTCTTT

D: TRBD2
V: TRBV5-1
J: TRBJ2-2
size: .
CDR3: CASSLWRGGTGELFF
DNA: TGCGCCAGCAGCTTGTGGCGGGGGGGCACCGGGGAGCTGTTTTTT

D: .
V: TRBV3-1/TRBV3-2
J: TRBJ1-5
size: .
CDR3: CASSQDRTNQPQHF
DNA: TGTGCCAGCAGCCAAGACAGAACCAATCAGCCCCAGCATTTT

D: TRBD2
V: TRBV10-3
J: TRBJ2-7
size: .
CDR3: CAISPLGEGEQYF
DNA: TGTGCCATCAGCCCTCTTGGGGAGGGTGAGCAGTACTTC

D: TRBD1
V: TRBV19
J: TRBJ2-1
size: .
CDR3: CASSPEDRVIYNEQFF
DNA: TGTGCCAGTAGTCCTGAGGACAGGGTGATTTACAATGAGCAGTTCTTC

D: .
V: TRBV15
J: TRBJ2-7
size: .
CDR3: CATSRTRRPYEQYF
DNA: TGTGCCACCAGCAGAACCCGGAGGCCCTACGAGCAGTACTTC